These 27 T cell receptor beta chains share one sample of origin, sequenced in a study of cytomegalovirus exposure and HLA in healthy donors. The PCR ran on 60 Vbeta and 13 Jbeta primers. The protocol was immunoSEQ multiplex PCR, while the TCRdb copy is restricted to in-frame clones and leaves out a portion. The sample table sets out about 150,000 clones. What was sequenced was PBMCs. The receptors were gathered from a woman in her fifties or sixties in good health and CMV-seronegative.

The chain carries TRBV2 and TRBJ1-4, with D hard to call. Trimming left V 7 bases short and J 5 bases short, with 5 bases between. The CDR3 length is 11 residues. Germline assignment: CDR1 SNHLY and CDR2 FYNNEI. The CDR3 sequence is CASNRNEKLFF. In nucleotides, the CDR3 is TGTGCCAGCAACCGGAATGAAAAACTGTTTTTT.

This rearrangement joins TRBV7-9 to TRBJ2-7; perhaps TRBD1 as D (6 bases). Germline CDR1 SEHNR, CDR2 FQNEAQ (reference sequence). The germline V and J ends were trimmed by 8 bases and 1 base, with 9 bases remaining between them. The CDR3 is 12 amino acids. The chain's CDR3 is CASRGQSYEQYF. The CDR3 nucleotides read TGTGCCAGCCGTGGACAGTCCTACGAGCAGTACTTC.

The chain has TRBV19 and TRBJ1-1; unclear D gene. V was pared by 6 bases and J by 4 bases, with 21 bases between. The CDR3 sequence is 16 residues long. The germline gives CDR1 LNHDA, CDR2 SQIVND (reference sequence). Here the CDR3 reads CASSPLPMEVVTEAFF. CDR3 nucleotides: TGTGCCAGTAGCCCTTTACCCATGGAGGTTGTCACTGAAGCTTTCTTT. Using reference TRBV19 and TRBJ1-1 for the parts outside the CDR3, the full variable domain is DGGITQSPKYLFRKEGQNVTLSCEQNLNHDAMYWYRQDPGQGLRLIYYSQIVNDFQKGDIAEGYSVSREKKESFPLTVTSAQKNPTAFYLCASSPLPMEVVTEAFFGQGTRLTVV.

The chain combines TRBV9 with TRBJ2-7; TRBD2 agrees at 9 bases. The junction had 13 bases not matched to a gene; V was cut back by 4 bases and J by 5 bases. The length of the CDR3 is 16 residues. Looked up from germline, CDR1 is SGDLS and CDR2 is YYNGEE. Here the CDR3 reads CASSPLSSGRHHEQYF. The CDR3 region has the DNA TGTGCCAGCAGCCCCCTGTCGAGCGGGAGGCACCACGAGCAGTACTTC. Full variable domain (remainder filled in from reference TRBV9 and TRBJ2-7): DSGVTQTPKHLITATGQRVTLRCSPRSGDLSVYWYQQSLDQGLQFLIQYYNGEERAKGNILERFSAQQFPDLHSELNLSSLELGDSALYFCASSPLSSGRHHEQYFGPGTRLTVT.

The rearrangement joins TRBV5-6 to TRBJ2-5, with 7 bases fitting TRBD1. V trimming: 1 base; J trimming: 7 bases; junction bases outside the gene matches: 10. Germline V lookup: CDR1 SGHDT, CDR2 YYEEEE. The CDR3 covers 15 residues. DNA of the CDR3: TGTGCCAGCAGCTTGTTATCAACCTCAGGGGGGACCCAGTACTTC. This encodes CASSLLSTSGGTQYF. The full variable domain, in which reference TRBV5-6 and TRBJ2-5 provide the parts outside the CDR3, is DAGVTQSPTHLIKTRGQQVTLRCSPKSGHDTVSWYQQALGQGPQFIFQYYEEEERQRGNFPDRFSGHQFPNYSSELNVNALLLGDSALYLCASSLLSTSGGTQYFGPGTRLLVL.

This chain joins TRBV5-1 and TRBJ1-4; 11 bases fit TRBD1. Germline V lookup: CDR1 SGHRS, CDR2 YFSETQ. V trimming: 2 bases; J trimming: 7 bases; junction bases outside the gene matches: 4. CDR3 length equals 15 residues. CDR3 in DNA: TGCGCCAGCAGCTTCGCCGGGACAGGGGGTGAAAAACTGTTTTTT. Protein: CASSFAGTGGEKLFF. The whole variable domain, filled in from reference TRBV5-1 and TRBJ1-4, reads KAGVTQTPRYLIKTRGQQVTLSCSPISGHRSVSWYQQTPGQGLQFLFEYFSETQRNKGNFPGRFSGRQFSNSRSEMNVSTLELGDSALYLCASSFAGTGGEKLFFGSGTQLSVL.

The rearrangement joins TRBV18 to TRBJ1-5; tentative D call: TRBD1 (6 bases). V lost 2 bases, J lost 6 bases, and 14 bases lay in between. The CDR3 runs to 15 residues. Germline V gene data show CDR1 as KGHSH and CDR2 as LQKENI. The CDR3 loop is CASSPVGQGSQPQHF. For the CDR3, the DNA is TGTGCCAGCTCACCAGTCGGGCAGGGGAGTCAGCCCCAGCATTTT.

The V call is TRBV7-2, the J call TRBJ1-2; 8 nucleotides line up with TRBD1. Unmatched junction bases numbered 13, after V lost 4 bases and J lost 3 bases. CDR3 size: 17 residues. Germline V gene lookup returns CDR1 SGHTA and CDR2 FQGNSA. CDR3 sequence reads: CASSSPPLQGEDYGYTF. CDR3 DNA sequence: TGTGCCAGCAGCTCCCCGCCCCTACAGGGGGAGGACTATGGCTACACCTTC.

This chain connects TRBV29-1 to TRBJ2-1, with D tentatively TRBD2 (5 bases). V gave up 1 base and J gave up 5 bases, with 15 bases separating them. The CDR3 has 15 amino acids. Germline V gene sequence: CDR1 SQVTM, CDR2 ANQGSEA. This CDR3 reads CSVEVASRSNNEQFF. DNA for the CDR3: TGCAGCGTTGAAGTGGCTAGCCGATCGAACAATGAGCAGTTCTTC.

The J gene is TRBJ2-7, the V gene TRBV9, with 7 nucleotides matching TRBD2. This CDR3 spans 15 amino acids. J lost 4 bases, V lost 0 bases, and 7 bases had no gene match. CDR1 SGDLS and CDR2 YYNGEE come from the germline V gene. The chain's CDR3 is CASSVGGSDFYEQYF. In DNA form, the CDR3 reads TGTGCCAGCAGCGTAGGCGGGAGCGATTTTTACGAGCAGTACTTC.

Points on this clone: The sample contains more than one DNA sequence encoding this CDR3. This sequence joins TRBV5-4 and TRBJ2-1; 13 nucleotides match TRBD2. CDR1 SGHNT and CDR2 YYREEE come from the germline V gene (reference sequence). J gave up 10 bases and V 6 bases, and 7 bases lay outside the gene matches. The CDR3 length is 14 residues. The chain's CDR3 is CASTGTSGTNEQFF. As DNA, the CDR3 is TGTGCCAGCACCGGGACTAGCGGGACGAACGAGCAGTTCTTC.

The rearrangement uses TRBV30 and TRBJ2-7; TRBD2 matches 11 bases. Germline V CDR1 and CDR2: GTSNPN, SVGIG (reference sequence). V was clipped by 2 bases and J by 2 bases; unmatched bases: 5. The CDR3 length is 15 residues. In DNA, the CDR3 is TGTGCCTGGAGTCTGCTAGCGGGGGGACCCTACGAGCAGTACTTC. It encodes CAWSLLAGGPYEQYF.

This clone shows up as medium-sized by frequency. The chain recombines TRBV5-6 with TRBJ2-1, with D perhaps TRBD1 (6 bases). Germline CDR1 is SGHDT and CDR2 is YYEEEE. This CDR3 has 14 amino acids. V lost 4 bases and J lost 3, with 11 bases in between. CDR3 sequence: CASSPGAYYNEQFF. The CDR3 DNA sequence: TGTGCCAGCAGCCCAGGGGCTTACTACAATGAGCAGTTCTTC.

The gene calls are TRBV7-8 and TRBJ1-3, with TRBD1 as a possible D gene (6 bases). The CDR3 has 14 amino acids. Trimming removed 5 bases at V and 4 bases at J, with 12 bases between. Germline CDR1 is SGHVS and CDR2 is FQNEAQ. The CDR3 protein is CASSPYRDGNTIYF. CDR3 bases: TGTGCCAGCAGCCCCTACAGGGACGGAAACACCATATATTTT.

The V call is TRBV19, the J call TRBJ2-7; 8 bases are a match to TRBD1. CDR3 length: 13 amino acids. After removal of 6 bases from V and 3 bases from J, the junction contained 4 bases not matched to a gene. Germline loops: CDR1 LNHDA, CDR2 SQIVND (reference sequence). The CDR3 loop reads CASRSRGLYEQYF. Here the CDR3 DNA reads TGTGCCAGTAGGAGCAGGGGGCTCTACGAGCAGTACTTC. The full variable domain, with the rest looked up from reference TRBV19 and TRBJ2-7, is DGGITQSPKYLFRKEGQNVTLSCEQNLNHDAMYWYRQDPGQGLRLIYYSQIVNDFQKGDIAEGYSVSREKKESFPLTVTSAQKNPTAFYLCASRSRGLYEQYFGPGTRLTVT.

This chain joins TRBV7-2 and TRBJ1-2; D is ambiguous. The CDR3 spans 16 residues. Trimming left V 4 bases short and J 4 bases short, with 19 bases between. The germline V gene has CDR1 SGHTA and CDR2 FQGNSA. The DNA for the CDR3 is TGTGCCAGCAGCTCATCCTCGTCGGCGGTTAGCTATGGCTACACCTTC. Its protein product is CASSSSSSAVSYGYTF.

The V and J genes are TRBV7-9 and TRBJ1-4, with a possible D match to TRBD1 (5 bases). Trimming removed 1 base from V and 10 bases from J, with 13 bases in between. Germline CDR1 reads SEHNR; CDR2 reads FQNEAQ (reference sequence). This CDR3 is built from 14 residues. CDR3: CASSLVEHGGKLFF. For the CDR3, the DNA is TGTGCCAGCAGCTTAGTTGAACACGGGGGAAAACTGTTTTTT.

This chain uses TRBV4-2 with TRBJ2-1; 10 bases align to TRBD2. Losses at the gene ends were 1 base for V and 5 bases for J; bases not matched to a gene: 8. The CDR3 covers 17 residues. Germline V gives CDR1 LGHNA, CDR2 YNFKEQ. This CDR3 is CASSQASTSGLNNEQFF. The CDR3 DNA reads TGTGCCAGCAGCCAAGCCTCGACTAGCGGGTTAAACAATGAGCAGTTCTTC.

In regard to this clone: Other DNA sequences within the sample encode an identical CDR3. This sequence joins TRBV5-1 and TRBJ2-1, with D possibly being TRBD1 (6 bases). Trimming left V 6 bases short and J 9 bases short, with 10 bases between. The CDR3 sequence is 11 residues long. CDR1 and CDR2 from the germline V gene are SGHRS and YFSETQ. CDR3 protein: CASTEGVEQFF. CDR3 nucleotide sequence: TGCGCCAGCACCGAGGGGGTTGAGCAGTTCTTC.

V usage is TRBV4-1 and J usage is TRBJ2-3; 8 bases match TRBD2. Germline CDR1 reads MGHRA; CDR2 reads YSYEKL. Trimming removed 6 bases from V and 0 bases from J; junction bases left unmatched: 8. The CDR3 sequence is 16 residues long. CDR3 residues: CASRGGGIPSTDTQYF. For the CDR3, the DNA is TGCGCCAGCAGGGGCGGGGGGATCCCTAGCACAGATACGCAGTATTTT.

The chain has TRBV6-6 and TRBJ1-1, with 7 bases matching TRBD1. The CDR3 is 13 amino acids. Germline V gene lookup returns CDR1 MNHNY and CDR2 SVGAGI (reference sequence). The V segment lost 2 bases and the J segment 5 bases; nucleotides outside the gene matches: 2. The CDR3 bases are TGTGCCAGCAGTTACGACAGGGTGACTGAAGCTTTCTTT. Translation gives CASSYDRVTEAFF.

The J gene is TRBJ2-3, the V gene TRBV5-1; the match to TRBD2 covers 12 bases. This CDR3 contains 16 residues. With V trimmed by 0 bases and J by 4 bases, 3 bases remained unmatched. Germline-derived CDR1 and CDR2 are SGHRS and YFSETQ. CDR3 residues: CASSLEASGGADTQYF. The CDR3 DNA is TGCGCCAGCAGCTTGGAGGCTAGCGGGGGGGCAGATACGCAGTATTTT.

The CDR3 here is CASSLAGTGDEQYF. For the CDR3, the DNA is TGCGCCAGCAGCTTGGCCGGGACAGGGGACGAGCAGTACTTC. The V gene is TRBV5-1, the J gene TRBJ2-7, with TRBD1 matching over 10 bases. The germline CDR1 and CDR2 sequences are SGHRS and YFSETQ. The junction had 2 bases not matched to a gene; V was cut back by 0 bases and J by 5 bases. The CDR3 totals 14 residues.

The V gene is TRBV5-8, the J gene TRBJ1-1; D is unresolved. From germline, CDR1 is SGHTS and CDR2 YDEGEE. The ends were cut back, 0 bases at V and 8 bases at J, with 8 bases in the middle. The length of the CDR3 is 12 residues. The DNA of the CDR3 is TGTGCCAGCAGCTTGGTCGGCAGGGAAGCTTTCTTT. Residues: CASSLVGREAFF.

The CDR3 bases are TGTGCCAGCACATGGGGGGCCTACGAGCAGTACTTC. Translation: CASTWGAYEQYF. The chain couples TRBV5-8 to TRBJ2-7, with TRBD2 as a possible D gene (6 bases). Germline lookup yields CDR1 SGHTS and CDR2 YDEGEE. The V and J ends lost 6 bases and 2 bases respectively, with 9 bases between them. This CDR3 is 12 amino acids long.

CDR3: CASSLGGDSYEQYF. The CDR3 coding sequence is TGTGCCAGCAGCCTCGGGGGGGACTCCTACGAGCAGTACTTC. This chain connects TRBV7-3 to TRBJ2-7; TRBD2 matches at 8 bases. The CDR3 consists of 14 residues. J lost 0 bases, V lost 5 bases, and 3 bases had no gene match. The V gene's germline CDR1 is SGHTA and CDR2 FQGTGA.

The V and J genes are TRBV14 and TRBJ1-2, with D unclear. This CDR3 is 13 amino acids long. Trimming removed 1 base at V and 4 bases at J, with 7 bases between. Germline loops: CDR1 SGHDN, CDR2 FVKESK. The CDR3 region is CASSQVPSYGYTF. The CDR3 DNA is TGTGCCAGCAGCCAAGTACCGAGCTATGGCTACACCTTC.